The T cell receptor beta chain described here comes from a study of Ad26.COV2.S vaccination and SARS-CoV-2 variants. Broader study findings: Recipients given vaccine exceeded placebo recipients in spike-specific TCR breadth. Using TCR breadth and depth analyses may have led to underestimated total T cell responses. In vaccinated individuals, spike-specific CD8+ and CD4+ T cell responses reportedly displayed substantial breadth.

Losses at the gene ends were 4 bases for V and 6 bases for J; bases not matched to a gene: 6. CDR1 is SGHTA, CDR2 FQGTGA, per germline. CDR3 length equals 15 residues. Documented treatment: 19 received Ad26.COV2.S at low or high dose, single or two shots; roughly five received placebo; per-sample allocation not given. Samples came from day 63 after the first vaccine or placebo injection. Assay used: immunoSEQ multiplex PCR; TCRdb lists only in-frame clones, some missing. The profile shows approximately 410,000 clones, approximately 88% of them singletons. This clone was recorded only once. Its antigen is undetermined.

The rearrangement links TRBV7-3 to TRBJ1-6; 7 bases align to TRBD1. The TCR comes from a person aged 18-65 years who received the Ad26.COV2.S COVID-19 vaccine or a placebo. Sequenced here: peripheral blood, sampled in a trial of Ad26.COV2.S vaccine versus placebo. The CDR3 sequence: CASSSTGLPNSPLHF. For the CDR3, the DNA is TGTGCCAGCAGCTCGACAGGGCTCCCTAATTCACCCCTCCACTTT.